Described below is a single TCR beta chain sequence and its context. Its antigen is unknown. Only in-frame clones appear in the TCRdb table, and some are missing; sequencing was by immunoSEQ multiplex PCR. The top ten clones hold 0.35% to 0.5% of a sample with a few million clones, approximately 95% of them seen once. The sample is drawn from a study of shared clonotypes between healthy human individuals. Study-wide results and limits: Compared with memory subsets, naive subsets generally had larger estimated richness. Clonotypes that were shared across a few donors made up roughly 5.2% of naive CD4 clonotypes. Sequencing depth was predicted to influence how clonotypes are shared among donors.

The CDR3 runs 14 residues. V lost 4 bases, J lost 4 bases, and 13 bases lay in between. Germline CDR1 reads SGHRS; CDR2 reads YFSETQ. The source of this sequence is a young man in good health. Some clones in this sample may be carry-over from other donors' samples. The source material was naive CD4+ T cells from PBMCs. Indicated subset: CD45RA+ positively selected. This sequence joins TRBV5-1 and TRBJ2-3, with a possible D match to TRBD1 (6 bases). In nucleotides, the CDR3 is TGCGCCAGCAGCGGAAGATCAGGGGCAGATACGCAGTATTTT. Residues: CASSGRSGADTQYF.